These 18 T cell receptor beta chains were sequenced from one sample in a study of T cells in Graves' hyperthyroidism and ophthalmopathy. Amplification of TCR beta CDR3 regions used RNA as the template. Initially, a first-round RT-PCR of the TCR CDR3 employed the HTBI primer set. One entry per CDR3 protein, called by TCRdb with MiXCR from the multiplex PCR reads. The sample contains just over 550,000 distinct CDR3 sequences, about 45% of which appear only once. The sequenced material came from peripheral blood or thyroid tissue (not recorded which). Source of these receptors: a woman between 18 and 29 years old with Graves' hyperthyroidism.

The chain links TRBV7-2 to TRBJ1-3, with D hard to call. The CDR3 runs 13 residues. Germline CDR1 is SGHTA and CDR2 is FQGNSA. V gave up 5 bases and J gave up 9 bases, with 14 bases separating them. CDR3 amino acids: CASSPFDVGTIYF. Here the CDR3 DNA reads TGTGCCAGCAGCCCCTTTGATGTGGGCACCATATATTTT.

This clonotype was observed many times. The chain employs TRBV24-1 and TRBJ2-2; possibly TRBD1 or TRBD2 for D (5 bases each). CDR3 size: 14 residues. CDR1 KGHDR and CDR2 SFDVKD come from the germline V gene. The V end was cut by 4 bases, the J end by 5 bases, with 10 bases between. CDR3 sequence: CATSERDQTGELFF. The CDR3 DNA sequence: TGTGCCACCAGTGAACGGGACCAGACCGGGGAGCTGTTTTTT.

This chain connects TRBV29-1 to TRBJ1-5; tentatively, D is TRBD1 (6 bases). From germline, CDR1 is SQVTM and CDR2 ANQGSEA. The CDR3 runs 12 residues. The CDR3, as DNA: TGCAGTCGAGGGGGTAGCAATCAGCCCCAGCATTTT. Residues: CSRGGSNQPQHF.

The V gene is TRBV19, the J gene TRBJ1-5; D uncertain. The DNA end lines up better with TRBJ2-3; the J call may be wrong. Germline V gene sequence: CDR1 LNHDA, CDR2 SQIVND (reference sequence). This CDR3 spans 14 amino acids. The DNA for the CDR3 is TGTGCCAGTAGTATCACTCCTAGCACAGATACGCAGTATTTT. This sequence encodes CASSITPSTDTQYF.

This clonotype has just one count. The chain has TRBV7-9 and TRBJ2-7; 7 positions match TRBD1. Germline V CDR1 and CDR2: SEHNR, FQNEAQ (reference sequence). With V trimmed by 4 bases and J by 6 bases, 6 bases remained unmatched. The CDR3 is made up of 13 amino acids. The CDR3 DNA follows: TGTGCCAGCAGCTACATACAGGGGAGCGAGCAGTACTTC. It specifies CASSYIQGSEQYF. The variable domain in full, completed from reference TRBV7-9 and TRBJ2-7, reads DTGVSQNPRHKITKRGQNVTFRCDPISEHNRLYWYRQTLGQGPEFLTYFQNEAQLEKSRLLSDRFSAERPKGSFSTLEIQRTEQGDSAMYLCASSYIQGSEQYFGPGTRLTVT.

The genes are TRBV24-1 and TRBJ2-5; D call uncertain. The CDR3 sequence is 12 residues long. The V gene lost 4 bases and the J gene lost 7 bases, with 9 bases spanning the gap. Germline V gene lookup returns CDR1 KGHDR and CDR2 SFDVKD. CDR3 amino acids: CATSDYGRTQYF. The CDR3, as DNA: TGTGCCACCAGTGACTATGGCCGGACCCAGTACTTC.

This clonotype was found many times. The genes are TRBV2 and TRBJ1-2; maybe TRBD1 (5 bases). V gave up 4 bases and J gave up 7 bases, with 13 bases separating them. The CDR3 contains 13 residues. The germline V gene encodes CDR1 SNHLY and CDR2 FYNNEI. The CDR3 nucleotides read TGTGCCAGCAGTGCCCCCCCTCAGGGTGGCTACACCTTC. Its translation is CASSAPPQGGYTF.

The DNA for the CDR3 is TGTGCCAGCAGCTCCTCCTATGGTGAGTCCTACGAGCAGTACTTC. Translation gives CASSSSYGESYEQYF. The genes are TRBV7-2 and TRBJ2-7; D unresolved. The germline V gene has CDR1 SGHTA and CDR2 FQGNSA. The CDR3 length is 15 residues. V lost 4 bases, J lost 1 base, and 14 bases lay in between.

This clonotype was recorded once. V gene TRBV9 combines with J gene TRBJ1-2, with D possibly matching TRBD1 (5 bases). V was shortened by 4 bases and J by 0 bases, with 13 bases between the two germline ends. Germline-derived CDR1 and CDR2 are SGDLS and YYNGEE. This CDR3 has 15 amino acids. This CDR3 reads CASSQEAGANYGYTF. CDR3 nucleotide sequence: TGTGCCAGCAGCCAAGAGGCGGGGGCTAACTATGGCTACACCTTC.

Concerning this clonotype itself: A much larger clone is a single base away; this may be a read error. V is TRBV7-2 and J is TRBJ2-7; D possibly corresponds to TRBD2 (5 bases). The V gene's germline CDR1 is SGHTA and CDR2 FQGNSA. This CDR3 has 14 amino acids. CDR3 residues: CAGSLWAGPYEQYF. In nucleotides, the CDR3 is TGTGCCGGCAGCTTATGGGCGGGCCCTTACGAGCAGTACTTC.

The gene calls are TRBV7-9 and TRBJ2-7; no clear D gene. The CDR3 extends over 14 amino acids. V was clipped by 6 bases and J by 0 bases, with 12 bases between them. Germline CDR1 SEHNR, CDR2 FQNEAQ (reference sequence). The CDR3 bases are TGTGCCAGCAGTCAGGCACTATACTCCTACGAGCAGTACTTC. It translates to CASSQALYSYEQYF.

This clonotype occurred a few times. The chain has TRBV7-6 and TRBJ2-7, with 9 bases aligning to TRBD2. CDR1 is SGHVS, CDR2 FNYEAQ, per germline. The CDR3 length is 12 residues. The V gene end was trimmed by 8 bases and the J gene end by 5 bases; junction bases not matched to a gene: 4. CDR3 sequence: CASGLAMHEQYF. DNA for the CDR3: TGTGCCAGCGGACTAGCGATGCACGAGCAGTACTTC. The variable domain in full, completed from reference TRBV7-6 and TRBJ2-7, reads GAGVSQSPRYKVTKRGQDVALRCDPISGHVSLYWYRQALGQGPEFLTYFNYEAQQDKSGLPNDRFSAERPEGSISTLTIQRTEQRDSAMYRCASGLAMHEQYFGPGTRLTVT.

This clonotype was observed a few times. The V call is TRBV20-1, the J call TRBJ2-2; maybe TRBD2 (6 bases). Germline CDR1 reads DFQATT; CDR2 reads SNEGSKA (reference sequence). This CDR3 spans 13 amino acids. V was pared by 6 bases and J by 5 bases, with 13 bases between. CDR3 loop: CSAISGETGELFF. In DNA, the CDR3 is TGCAGTGCCATATCGGGGGAGACCGGGGAGCTGTTTTTT.

This chain uses TRBV9 with TRBJ1-5; tentatively, D is TRBD1 (6 bases). Germline-derived CDR1 and CDR2 are SGDLS and YYNGEE. CDR3 length: 14 residues. Trimming pared 5 bases from V and 4 bases from J, leaving 13 bases between. CDR3 DNA: TGTGCCAGCAGAACAGGGCTTGGGAATCAGCCCCAGCATTTT. Its translation: CASRTGLGNQPQHF.

This clonotype was seen only a few times. The chain links TRBV12-3 or TRBV12-4 to TRBJ1-5; no clear D gene. The CDR3 consists of 14 residues. The V end was cut by 4 bases, the J end by 0 bases, with 7 bases between. The CDR3 sequence is CASSSIGSNQPQHF. DNA for the CDR3: TGTGCCAGCAGTTCAATAGGTAGCAATCAGCCCCAGCATTTT.

V is TRBV2 and J is TRBJ1-1, with 8 bases fitting TRBD1. Germline loops: CDR1 SNHLY, CDR2 FYNNEI. The V gene end was trimmed by 3 bases and the J gene end by 7 bases; junction bases not matched to a gene: 10. The CDR3 consists of 15 residues. The CDR3 DNA is TGTGCCAGCAGTGATACCGGACAGGGCGAGGATGAAGCTTTCTTT. Translated: CASSDTGQGEDEAFF.

This clonotype was observed many times. The junction does not match germline at one end; this may be a read error. The genes are TRBV2 and TRBJ1-5, with TRBD1 matching over 7 bases. Per the germline V gene, CDR1 is SNHLY and CDR2 is FYNNEI. This CDR3 region has 13 residues. The CDR3 region is CASSSTGNQPQHF. The CDR3 DNA reads as TGCGCCAGCAGCTCGACAGGGAATCAGCCCCAGCATTTT.

This clonotype was picked up a small number of times. In nucleotides, the CDR3 is TGCAGCGTTGTTCCGCAGGGGGCCAACGTCCTGACTTTC. The encoded protein is CSVVPQGANVLTF. J is TRBJ2-6 and V is TRBV29-1, with D uncertain. Germline CDR1 reads SQVTM; CDR2 reads ANQGSEA. The CDR3 totals 13 residues. Trimming stripped 4 bases from V and 4 bases from J, with 8 bases between.